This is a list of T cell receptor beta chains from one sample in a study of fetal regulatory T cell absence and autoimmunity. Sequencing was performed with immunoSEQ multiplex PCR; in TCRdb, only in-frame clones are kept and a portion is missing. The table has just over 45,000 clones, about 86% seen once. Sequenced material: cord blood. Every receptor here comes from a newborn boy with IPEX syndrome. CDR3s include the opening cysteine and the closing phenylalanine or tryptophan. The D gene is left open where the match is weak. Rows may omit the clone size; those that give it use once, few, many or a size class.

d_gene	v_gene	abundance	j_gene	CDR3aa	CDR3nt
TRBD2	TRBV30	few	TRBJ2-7	CALQAGGIPLEQYF	TGTGCCTTACAGGCGGGAGGTATCCCGCTCGAGCAGTACTTC
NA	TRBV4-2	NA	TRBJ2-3	CASSSSADTQYF	TGTGCCAGCAGCTCCAGCGCAGATACGCAGTATTTT
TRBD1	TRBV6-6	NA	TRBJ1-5	CASSQDRGYNQPQHF	TGTGCCAGCAGCCAGGACAGGGGATACAATCAGCCCCAGCATTTT
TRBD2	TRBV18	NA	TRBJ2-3	CASSPPSGGGFSTDTQYF	TGTGCCAGCTCACCTCCCAGCGGGGGGGGGTTTAGCACAGATACGCAGTATTTT
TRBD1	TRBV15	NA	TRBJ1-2	CATSKDRDYGYTF	TGTGCCACCAGCAAGGACAGGGACTATGGCTACACCTTC
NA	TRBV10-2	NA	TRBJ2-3	CASSGIASTDTQYF	TGCGCCAGCAGTGGGATAGCGAGCACAGATACGCAGTATTTT
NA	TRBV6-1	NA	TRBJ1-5	CASSDRNQPQHF	TGTGCCAGCAGTGACCGAAATCAGCCCCAGCATTTT
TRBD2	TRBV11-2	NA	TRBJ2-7	CASSLDWRILRTSGPNEQYF	TGTGCCAGCAGCTTAGATTGGCGTATCTTGAGGACTAGCGGGCCTAACGAGCAGTACTTC
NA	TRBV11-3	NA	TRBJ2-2	CASSRFPGENTGELFF	TGTGCCAGCAGCCGTTTCCCAGGGGAGAACACCGGGGAGCTGTTTTTT
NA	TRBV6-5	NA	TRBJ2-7	CATSLYEQYF	TGTGCCACCTCCCTCTACGAGCAGTACTTC
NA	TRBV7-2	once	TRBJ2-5	CASSLDVLETQYF	TGTGCCAGCAGCTTAGATGTTCTCGAGACCCAGTACTTC
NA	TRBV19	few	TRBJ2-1	CASSIGTLNEQFF	TGTGCCAGTAGTATTGGGACTCTCAATGAGCAGTTCTTC
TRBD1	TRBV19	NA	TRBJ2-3	CASSLSDRATDTQYF	TGTGCCAGTAGTCTCTCGGACAGGGCAACAGATACGCAGTATTTT
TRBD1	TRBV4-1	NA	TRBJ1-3	CASSQDGGQGRNTIYF	TGCGCCAGCAGCCAAGATGGGGGACAGGGAAGAAACACCATATATTTT
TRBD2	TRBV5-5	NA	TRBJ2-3	CASSLVGLAGRDTQYF	TGTGCCAGCAGCTTGGTCGGACTAGCGGGACGGGATACGCAGTATTTT
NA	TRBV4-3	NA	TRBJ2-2	CASSQGYLGTGELFF	TGCGCCAGCAGCCAAGGTTACCTGGGCACCGGGGAGCTGTTTTTT